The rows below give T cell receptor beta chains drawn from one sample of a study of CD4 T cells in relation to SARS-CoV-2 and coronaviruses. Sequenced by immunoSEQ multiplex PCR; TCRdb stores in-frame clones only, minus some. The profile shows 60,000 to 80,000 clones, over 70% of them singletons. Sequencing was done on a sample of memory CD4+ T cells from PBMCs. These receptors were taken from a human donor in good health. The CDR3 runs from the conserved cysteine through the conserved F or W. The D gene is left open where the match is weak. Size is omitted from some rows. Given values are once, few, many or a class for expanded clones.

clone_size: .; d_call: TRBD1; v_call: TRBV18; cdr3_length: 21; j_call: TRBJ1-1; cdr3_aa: CASSPSTLLLQGAKRGTEAFF; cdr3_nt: TGTGCCAGCTCACCATCGACCCTTCTACTCCAGGGGGCCAAGAGAGGCACTGAAGCTTTCTTT
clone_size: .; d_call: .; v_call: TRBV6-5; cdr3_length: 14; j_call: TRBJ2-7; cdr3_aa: CASILRGQGGEQYF; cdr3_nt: TGTGCCAGCATTCTAAGGGGCCAGGGAGGCGAGCAGTACTTC
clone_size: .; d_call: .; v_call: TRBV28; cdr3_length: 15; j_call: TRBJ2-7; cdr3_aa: CASSPGGTTPFEQYF; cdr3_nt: TGTGCCAGCAGTCCAGGGGGGACTACCCCCTTCGAGCAGTACTTC
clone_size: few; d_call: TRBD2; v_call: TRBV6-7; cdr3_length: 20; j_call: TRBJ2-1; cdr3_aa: CASTIRALRTSAHLWNEQFF; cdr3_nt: TGTGCCAGCACCATAAGGGCACTCCGGACTAGCGCCCATTTGTGGAATGAGCAGTTCTTC
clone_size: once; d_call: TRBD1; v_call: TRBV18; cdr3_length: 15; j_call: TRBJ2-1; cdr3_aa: CASSPSAGTGNEQFF; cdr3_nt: TGTGCCAGCTCTCCTTCGGCCGGGACAGGTAATGAGCAGTTCTTC
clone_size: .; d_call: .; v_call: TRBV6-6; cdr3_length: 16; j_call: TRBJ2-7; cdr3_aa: CASSWDLQGIAYEQYF; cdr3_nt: TGTGCCAGCAGCTGGGACCTTCAGGGTATAGCCTACGAGCAGTACTTC
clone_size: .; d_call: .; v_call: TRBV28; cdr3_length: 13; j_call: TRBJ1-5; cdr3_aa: CASSFWDNQPQHF; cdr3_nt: TGTGCCAGCAGTTTCTGGGACAATCAGCCCCAGCATTTT
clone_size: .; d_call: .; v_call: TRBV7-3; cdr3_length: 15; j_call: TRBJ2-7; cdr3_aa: CASSALGGGTYEQYF; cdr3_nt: TGTGCCAGCAGCGCCCTCGGTGGGGGAACCTACGAGCAGTACTTC
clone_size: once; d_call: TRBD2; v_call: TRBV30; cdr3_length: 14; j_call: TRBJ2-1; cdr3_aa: CASKRSGASNEQFF; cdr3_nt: TGTGCCAGTAAGAGAAGCGGGGCTAGTAATGAGCAGTTCTTC
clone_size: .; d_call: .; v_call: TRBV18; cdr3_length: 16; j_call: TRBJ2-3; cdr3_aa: CASSPNRDGLTDTQYF; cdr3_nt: TGTGCCAGCTCACCGAACCGGGACGGACTCACAGATACGCAGTATTTT
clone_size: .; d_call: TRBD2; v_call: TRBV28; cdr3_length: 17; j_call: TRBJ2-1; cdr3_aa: CASSSAGGPSPYNEQFF; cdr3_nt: TGTGCCAGCAGTTCAGCGGGAGGGCCCTCCCCCTACAATGAGCAGTTCTTC
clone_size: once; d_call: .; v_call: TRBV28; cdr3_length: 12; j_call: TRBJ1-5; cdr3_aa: CASEERGRPQHF; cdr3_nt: TGTGCCAGCGAAGAAAGAGGGAGGCCCCAGCATTTT
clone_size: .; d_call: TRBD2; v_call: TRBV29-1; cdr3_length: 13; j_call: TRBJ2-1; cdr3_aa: CSVEAGLNNEQFF; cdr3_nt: TGCAGCGTTGAAGCGGGACTAAACAATGAGCAGTTCTTC
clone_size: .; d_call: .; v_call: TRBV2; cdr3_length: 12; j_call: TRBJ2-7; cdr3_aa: CASRLIGEEQYF; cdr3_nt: TGTGCCAGCAGACTCATAGGGGAAGAGCAGTACTTC
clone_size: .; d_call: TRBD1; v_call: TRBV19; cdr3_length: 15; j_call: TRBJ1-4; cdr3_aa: CASRLDRLMGEKLFF; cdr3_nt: TGTGCCAGTAGGTTGGACAGGCTAATGGGGGAAAAACTGTTTTTT
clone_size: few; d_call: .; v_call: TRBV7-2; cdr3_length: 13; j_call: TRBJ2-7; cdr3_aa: CASSLPAPREQYF; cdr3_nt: TGTGCCAGCAGCTTACCCGCCCCCCGCGAGCAGTACTTC
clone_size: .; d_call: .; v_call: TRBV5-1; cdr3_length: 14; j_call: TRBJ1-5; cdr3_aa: CASSPRGLDQPQHF; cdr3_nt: TGCGCCAGCAGCCCCCGGGGCCTAGATCAGCCCCAGCATTTT
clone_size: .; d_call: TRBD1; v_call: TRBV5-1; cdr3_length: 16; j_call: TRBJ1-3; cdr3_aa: CASSLAGTGLGNTIYF; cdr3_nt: TGCGCCAGCAGCTTGGCCGGGACAGGGCTTGGAAACACCATATATTTT
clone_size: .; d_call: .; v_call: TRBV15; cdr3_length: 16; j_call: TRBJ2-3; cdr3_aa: CATSREVAPTTDTQYF; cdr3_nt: TGTGCCACCAGCAGAGAGGTAGCACCCACCACAGATACGCAGTATTTT
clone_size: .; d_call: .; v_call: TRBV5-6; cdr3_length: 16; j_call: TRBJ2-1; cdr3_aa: CASSLVGYFGYNEQFF; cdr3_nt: TGTGCCAGCAGCCTGGTAGGGTATTTCGGCTACAATGAGCAGTTCTTC
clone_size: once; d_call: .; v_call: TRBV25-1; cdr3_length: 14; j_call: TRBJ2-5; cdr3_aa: CASSVATVQETQYF; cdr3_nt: TGTGCCAGCAGTGTCGCGACAGTCCAAGAGACCCAGTACTTC
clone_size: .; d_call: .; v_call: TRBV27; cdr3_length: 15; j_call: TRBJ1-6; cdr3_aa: CASREGSGYNSPLHF; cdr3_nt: TGTGCCAGCAGGGAAGGGAGCGGCTATAATTCACCCCTCCACTTT
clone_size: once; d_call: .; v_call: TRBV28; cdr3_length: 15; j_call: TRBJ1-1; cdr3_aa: CASSQGGSSGPDAFF; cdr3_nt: TGTGCCAGCAGTCAGGGAGGCAGTAGTGGACCCGACGCTTTCTTT
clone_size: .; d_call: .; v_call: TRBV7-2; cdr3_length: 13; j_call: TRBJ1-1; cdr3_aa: CASSYDAPPEAFF; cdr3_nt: TGTGCCAGCAGCTACGACGCGCCCCCTGAAGCTTTCTTT
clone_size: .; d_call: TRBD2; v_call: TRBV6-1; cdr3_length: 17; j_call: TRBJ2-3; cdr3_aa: CASSEASTSGGGDTQYF; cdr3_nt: TGTGCCAGCAGTGAAGCCTCGACTAGCGGGGGGGGAGATACGCAGTATTTT
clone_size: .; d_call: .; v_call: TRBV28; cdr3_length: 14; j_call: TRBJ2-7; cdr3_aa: CASSPAERAIGQYF; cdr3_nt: TGTGCCAGCAGCCCCGCGGAACGGGCTATAGGGCAGTACTTC
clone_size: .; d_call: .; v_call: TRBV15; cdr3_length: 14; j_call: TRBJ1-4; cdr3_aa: CATSGGGANEKLFF; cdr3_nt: TGTGCCACCAGCGGAGGGGGAGCTAATGAAAAACTGTTTTTT
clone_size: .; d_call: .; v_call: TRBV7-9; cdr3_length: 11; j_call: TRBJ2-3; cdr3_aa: CASSLYNTQYF; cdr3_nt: TGTGCCAGCAGCTTATATAATACGCAGTATTTT
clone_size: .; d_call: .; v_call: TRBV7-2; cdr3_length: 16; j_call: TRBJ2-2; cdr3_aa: CASSRNAVTNTGELFF; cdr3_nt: TGTGCCAGCAGCCGGAACGCCGTCACGAACACCGGGGAGCTGTTTTTT
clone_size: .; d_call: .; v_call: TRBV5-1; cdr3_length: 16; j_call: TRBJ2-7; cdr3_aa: CASSLGWAVSSYGQYF; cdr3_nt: TGCGCCAGCAGCTTGGGGTGGGCAGTAAGCTCCTACGGGCAGTACTTC
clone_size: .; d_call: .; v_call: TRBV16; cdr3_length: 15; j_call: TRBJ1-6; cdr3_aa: CASSQSRGKGSPLHF; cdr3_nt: TGTGCCAGCAGCCAATCTCGGGGGAAGGGCTCACCCCTCCACTTT
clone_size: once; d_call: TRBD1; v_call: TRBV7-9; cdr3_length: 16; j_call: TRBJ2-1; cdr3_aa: CASSLPTGGDGYEQFF; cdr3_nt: TGTGCCAGCAGCTTACCGACAGGGGGGGATGGATATGAGCAGTTCTTC
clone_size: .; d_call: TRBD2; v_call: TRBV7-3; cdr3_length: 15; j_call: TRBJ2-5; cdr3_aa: CASSRGPGREETQYF; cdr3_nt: TGTGCCAGCAGTAGAGGGCCGGGGAGGGAAGAGACCCAGTACTTC
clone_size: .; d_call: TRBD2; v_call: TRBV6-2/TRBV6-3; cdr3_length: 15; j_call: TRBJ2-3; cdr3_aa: CASSSRLAPPDTQYF; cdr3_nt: TGTGCCAGCAGTTCCCGACTAGCTCCGCCAGATACGCAGTATTTT
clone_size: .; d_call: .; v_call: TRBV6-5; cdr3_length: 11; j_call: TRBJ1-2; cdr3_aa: CAGWGPAGYTF; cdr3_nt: TGTGCCGGGTGGGGGCCCGCGGGCTACACCTTC
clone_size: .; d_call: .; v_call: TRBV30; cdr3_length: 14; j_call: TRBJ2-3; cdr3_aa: CAWSVQRGTDTQYF; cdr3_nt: TGTGCCTGGAGTGTACAGCGGGGCACAGATACGCAGTATTTT
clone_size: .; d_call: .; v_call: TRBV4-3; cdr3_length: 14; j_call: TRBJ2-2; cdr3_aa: CASRAGAFAGELFF; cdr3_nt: TGCGCCAGCAGGGCGGGGGCTTTCGCCGGGGAGCTGTTTTTT
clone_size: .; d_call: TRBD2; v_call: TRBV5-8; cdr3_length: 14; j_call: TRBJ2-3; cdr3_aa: CASSPGLSTDTQYF; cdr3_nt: TGTGCCAGCAGCCCGGGACTAAGCACAGATACGCAGTATTTT
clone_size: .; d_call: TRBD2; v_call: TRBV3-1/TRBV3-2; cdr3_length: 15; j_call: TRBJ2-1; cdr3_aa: CASSPLAGGYNEQFF; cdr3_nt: TGTGCCAGCAGCCCCCTAGCGGGAGGGTACAATGAGCAGTTCTTC